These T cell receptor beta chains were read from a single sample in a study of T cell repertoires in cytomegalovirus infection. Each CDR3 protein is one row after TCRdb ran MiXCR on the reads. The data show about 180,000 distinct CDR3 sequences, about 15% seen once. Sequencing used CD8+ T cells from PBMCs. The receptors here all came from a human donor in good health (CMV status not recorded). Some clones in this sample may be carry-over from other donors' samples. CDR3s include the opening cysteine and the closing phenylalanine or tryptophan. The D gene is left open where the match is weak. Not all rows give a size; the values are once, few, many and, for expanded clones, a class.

TGCGCCAGCAGTGCCCAGGGCTTTGAAGAGACCCAGTACTTC	CASSAQGFEETQYF	few	TRBV10-1	.	TRBJ2-5
TGTGCCAGTAGATGGCAGGGACATAGCAATCAGCCCCAGCATTTT	CASRWQGHSNQPQHF	.	TRBV19	.	TRBJ1-5
TGCAGTGAGACGGACAGAGACAATGAGCAGTTCTTC	CSETDRDNEQFF	.	TRBV20-1	.	TRBJ2-1
TGTGCCAGCAGCGCCCACTGGGGGAGCAATCAGCCCCAGCATTTT	CASSAHWGSNQPQHF	.	TRBV7-8	.	TRBJ1-5
TGTGCCACCAGCGCCGGGACTAGCCATGAGCAGTTCTTC	CATSAGTSHEQFF	.	TRBV15	TRBD2	TRBJ2-1
TGTGCCAGCTTAGGCCGGGACACTGAAGCTTTCTTT	CASLGRDTEAFF	.	TRBV28	.	TRBJ1-1
TGTGCCAGCAGCCGGGTCATAAGAACGGATGAGCAGTTCTTC	CASSRVIRTDEQFF	few	TRBV7-9	.	TRBJ2-1
TGTGCCAGCAGTTTAGGTCAGACCCAGTACTTC	CASSLGQTQYF	few	TRBV27	.	TRBJ2-5
TGCGCCAGCAGCCCTCCAACCAACACTGAAGCTTTCTTT	CASSPPTNTEAFF	.	TRBV4-1	.	TRBJ1-1
TGTGCCAGCAGTTTGACAGGGGAACTTGGGGTCTATGGCTACACCTTC	CASSLTGELGVYGYTF	.	TRBV12-3/TRBV12-4	TRBD1	TRBJ1-2
TGTGCCAGCAGTCCGGGGACCCGGAGGCGGTCGGTTAATGAAAAACTGTTTTTT	CASSPGTRRRSVNEKLFF	many	TRBV7-2	.	TRBJ1-4
TGTGCCAGCAGCCCACTAACTAGCGGGGGTCACAATGAGCAGTTCTTC	CASSPLTSGGHNEQFF	.	TRBV5-6	TRBD2	TRBJ2-1
TGTGCCAGCTCCCAAAGGGACAGCTCCTACAATGAGCAGTTCTTC	CASSQRDSSYNEQFF	.	TRBV28	TRBD1	TRBJ2-1
TGTGCCAGCAGTTTCAGGGGGCGCACTGAAGCTTTCTTT	CASSFRGRTEAFF	.	TRBV28	TRBD1	TRBJ1-1
TGTGCCAGCAGCTTCCCTATCGCGAACACCGGGGAGCTGTTTTTT	CASSFPIANTGELFF	.	TRBV7-6	.	TRBJ2-2
TGTGCCAGCAGTCGCTCCTCAGCGGGGGCACAAGAGACCCAGTACTTC	CASSRSSAGAQETQYF	few	TRBV28	TRBD2	TRBJ2-5
TGTGCCAGCAGTCGACTTTTCGTTTGGCGGCAAGCGAACACTGAAGCTTTCTTT	CASSRLFVWRQANTEAFF	.	TRBV28	.	TRBJ1-1
TGTGCCAGCAGTTTATCGGGGGCTGGGGACAGTCATGCCTTGAGGTATAGCTACACCTTC	CASSLSGAGDSHALRYSYTF	few	TRBV28	TRBD1	TRBJ1-2
TGTGCCAGCAGCTTAGACGGAGCGGGGGGCTACCGGGGTCCAGATACGCAGTATTTT	CASSLDGAGGYRGPDTQYF	few	TRBV7-2	TRBD2	TRBJ2-3
TGTGCCAGCAACTCAGGGGGCTATAATTCACCCCTCCACTTT	CASNSGGYNSPLHF	.	TRBV4-1	TRBD1	TRBJ1-6
TGTGCCAGCAGTTACGGATTGGCAGGGGTTCAGCCCCAGCATTTT	CASSYGLAGVQPQHF	.	TRBV6-2/TRBV6-3	.	TRBJ1-5
TGTGCCAGCAGTTTGATCGGCTATGAGCAGTTCTTC	CASSLIGYEQFF	.	TRBV12-3/TRBV12-4	.	TRBJ2-1
TGTGCCAGCAGCTTAGTGCAGTTACCACCCCTCCACTTT	CASSLVQLPPLHF	.	TRBV7-2	.	TRBJ1-6
TGTGGGGGAGGTTCCTACAATGAGCAGTTCTTC	CGGGSYNEQFF	few	TRBV2	.	TRBJ2-1
TGTGCCAGCAGTAAAGGGACAGGGATTCGGGATACGCAGTATTTT	CASSKGTGIRDTQYF	.	TRBV6-2/TRBV6-3	TRBD1	TRBJ2-3